This TCR beta chain was identified in a study of shared clonotypes between healthy human individuals. Profiling relied on immunoSEQ multiplex PCR, and the TCRdb table lists in-frame clones only, not all of them. Altogether about 2.3 million clones are present, 85% to 95% being singletons, with the ten largest covering about 0.41%. The CDR3 loop spans 18 amino acids. Germline loops: CDR1 ENHRY, CDR2 SYGVKD. V gave up 0 bases and J gave up 6 bases, with 24 bases separating them. This sequence joins TRBV10-3 and TRBJ2-7, with D perhaps given as TRBD1 or TRBD2 (5 bases each). The receptor was isolated from a man in his late teens or twenties in good health. Some clones in this sample may be carry-over from other donors' samples. Sequencing was done on a sample of naive CD4+ T cells from PBMCs. As to subset: CD45RA+ positively selected. CDR3 sequence reads: CAISESPGTGSGKIEQYF. Here the CDR3 DNA reads TGTGCCATCAGTGAGTCACCGGGAACAGGCAGCGGAAAAATCGAGCAGTACTTC.